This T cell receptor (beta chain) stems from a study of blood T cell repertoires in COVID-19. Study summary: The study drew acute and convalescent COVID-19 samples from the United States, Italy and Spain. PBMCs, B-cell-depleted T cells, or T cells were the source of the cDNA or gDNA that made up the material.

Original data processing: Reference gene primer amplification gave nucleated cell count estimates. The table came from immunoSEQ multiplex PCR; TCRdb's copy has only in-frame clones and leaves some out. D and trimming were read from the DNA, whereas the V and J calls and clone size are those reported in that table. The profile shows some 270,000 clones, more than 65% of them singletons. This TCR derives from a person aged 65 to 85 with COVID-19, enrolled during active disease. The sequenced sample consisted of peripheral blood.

CDR3 in DNA: TGTGCCAGCAGCTCGGGACTAGCGGGGAACACAGATACGCAGTATTTT. Translation: CASSSGLAGNTDTQYF. The chain uses TRBV11-1 and TRBJ2-3, with TRBD2 matching over 13 bases. V dropped 4 bases and J dropped 2; count of bases not matched to a gene: 3. The CDR3 is 16 amino acids. The germline V gene encodes CDR1 SGHAT and CDR2 FQDESV (reference sequence).